The T cell receptor beta chain described here comes from a study of cytomegalovirus exposure and HLA in healthy donors. Study-level points and caveats: Some TCR beta chains (about 180 of them) were listed as cytomegalovirus-associated. The study found most TCR sequences rare, yet found some public TCRs in many donors.

The donors were part of the validation cohort of 120 subjects. That cohort was separate from the first cohort, which comprised 700 or so subjects. As for this clone: Its antigen remains unknown.

Libraries were prepared by immunoSEQ multiplex PCR; TCRdb keeps only in-frame clonotypes and omits some of them. Among roughly 80,000 clones, 94% were seen once, and the ten largest hold approximately 3.3%. This CDR3 is 18 amino acids long. J was trimmed by 7 bases and V by 0 bases; bases with no gene match: 15. In germline, CDR1 is SGDLS, CDR2 YYNGEE. The clonotype originates from a woman between 18 and 30 years old in good health and CMV-seropositive. The sample comprised PBMCs. V is TRBV9 and J is TRBJ2-1; 8 bases match TRBD2. The DNA for the CDR3 is TGTGCCAGCAGCGTAGCCGGTGGAGGACTAGCTGGTACAAATGAGCAGTTCTTC. Translation: CASSVAGGGLAGTNEQFF.